Below, 12 T cell receptor beta chains from the same sample are listed, as sequenced in a study of yellow fever vaccine responses in identical twins. TCRdb re-derived calls from the RT-PCR reads in MiXCR, one entry per CDR3 protein. The repertoire consists of roughly 1,100 distinct CDR3 sequences, with about 80% occurring once and the leading ten covering approximately 26%. This sample comprised T cells from blood (PBMCs), unsorted or a sorted subset (not recorded which), obtained before or after yellow fever vaccination (not recorded which). These receptors originate from a female donor who received the yellow fever vaccine.

This chain joins TRBV19 and TRBJ1-5, with a possible D match to TRBD1 (5 bases). V was shortened by 4 bases and J by 1 base, with 11 bases between the two germline ends. The CDR3 has 15 amino acids. CDR1 is LNHDA and CDR2 is SQIVND in the germline V gene (reference sequence). The CDR3 is CASSNWGVSNQPQHF. CDR3 sequence (DNA): TGTGCCAGTAGTAACTGGGGGGTGAGCAATCAGCCCCAGCATTTT.

This chain joins TRBV7-1 and TRBJ2-3, with 13 bases aligning to TRBD2. TRBV7-1 is classed as an ORF, of uncertain function. Trimming removed 2 bases from V and 5 bases from J; junction bases left unmatched: 4. This CDR3 is built from 16 residues. The CDR3 nucleotides read TGTGCCAGCAGCTCAAGACTAGCGGGAGGTTTAGATACGCAGTATTTT. As protein: CASSSRLAGGLDTQYF.

The gene calls are TRBV20-1 and TRBJ2-2, with D possibly TRBD2 on 7 matching bases. Germline loops: CDR1 DFQATT, CDR2 SNEGSKA (reference sequence). The CDR3 is made up of 14 amino acids. Trimming stripped 6 bases from V and 5 bases from J, with 16 bases between. CDR3 residues: CSAARRGGTGELFF. In nucleotides, the CDR3 is TGCAGTGCCGCCCGGAGGGGGGGGACCGGGGAGCTGTTTTTT.

The chain joins TRBV15 to TRBJ1-3, with D possibly being TRBD1 (6 bases). The CDR3 totals 14 residues. Trimming stripped 5 bases from V and 8 bases from J, with 16 bases between. Per the germline V gene, CDR1 is LNHNV and CDR2 is YYDKDF (reference sequence). CDR3 DNA: TGTGCCACCAGCCGGGACACCAAGGGGGACACCATATATTTT. Translated: CATSRDTKGDTIYF.

This chain joins TRBV5-5 and TRBJ2-7; no clear D. This CDR3 is 13 amino acids long. Germline-derived CDR1 and CDR2 are SGHKS and YYEKEE (reference sequence). Trimming removed 0 bases from V and 4 bases from J, with 8 bases in between. CDR3 sequence (DNA): TGTGCCAGCAGCTTGGGAGCCGGATACGAGCAGTACGTC. Translating it yields CASSLGAGYEQYV.

This clonotype occurred once. The chain combines TRBV27 with TRBJ1-6; 8 nucleotides line up with TRBD1. This CDR3 has 14 residues. The J segment lost 11 bases and the V segment lost 7 bases, leaving 10 bases of the junction unmatched. Germline values: CDR1 MNHEY, CDR2 SMNVEV (reference sequence). The CDR3 DNA follows: TGTGCCAGCAACCACCGGACAGGGTCCCCACCCCTCCACTTT. This gives the protein CASNHRTGSPPLHF.

The gene calls are TRBV18 and TRBJ2-7, with D possibly matching TRBD1 (6 bases). CDR3 length: 16 amino acids. V was trimmed by 5 bases and J by 2 bases, leaving 19 bases between them. Germline lookup yields CDR1 KGHSH and CDR2 LQKENI. CDR3 region: CASSSLSGRGAYEQYF. DNA for the CDR3: TGTGCCAGCTCAAGTTTGTCTGGCAGGGGAGCCTACGAGCAGTACTTC.

The chain uses TRBV7-3 and TRBJ2-1; possible D gene TRBD1, 5 bases. V was clipped by 5 bases and J by 4 bases, with 15 bases between them. Germline V lookup: CDR1 SGHTA, CDR2 FQGTGA. The CDR3 has 15 amino acids. The CDR3 nucleotides are TGTGCCAGCAGCCCCGGTAGGGGCCAATACAATGAGCAGTTCTTC. It translates to CASSPGRGQYNEQFF.

The chain has TRBV11-2 and TRBJ2-1; D may match TRBD1 or TRBD2 (5 bases each). The V and J ends lost 8 bases and 7 bases respectively, with 30 bases between them. The CDR3 spans 18 residues. Germline CDR1 is SGHAT and CDR2 is FQNNGV. The CDR3 region is CASANGESAGLWLNEQFF. As DNA, the CDR3 is TGTGCCAGCGCTAATGGGGAGTCGGCAGGGTTATGGTTAAATGAGCAGTTCTTC.

The chain recombines TRBV29-1 with TRBJ2-6; D gene unclear. Per germline, CDR1 SQVTM and CDR2 ANQGSEA. The CDR3 loop spans 15 amino acids. The V and J ends lost 1 base and 0 bases respectively, with 7 bases between them. CDR3 DNA sequence: TGCAGCGTTGAAGGGCTTAGCTCTGGGGCCAACGTCCTGACTTTC. As protein: CSVEGLSSGANVLTF.

The V and J genes are TRBV20-1 and TRBJ2-3; 7 nucleotides align to TRBD2. V lost 0 bases, J lost 7 bases, and 1 base stayed unmatched. This CDR3 has 12 amino acids. Looked up from germline, CDR1 is DFQATT and CDR2 is SNEGSKA (reference sequence). The CDR3 protein is CSARESGNTQYF. The CDR3 DNA sequence: TGCAGTGCTAGAGAGAGCGGGAATACGCAGTATTTT.

Judged by abundance, this clonotype is hyperexpanded. V is TRBV4-3 and J is TRBJ2-1; D is perhaps TRBD1 (5 bases). The ends were cut back, 4 bases at V and 5 bases at J, with 6 bases in the middle. The CDR3 runs to 12 residues. Germline V gene data show CDR1 as LGHNA and CDR2 as YSLEER. The CDR3 is CASSLTDNEQFF. The CDR3 DNA reads TGCGCCAGCAGCCTGACAGACAATGAGCAGTTCTTC.